This T cell receptor beta chain was documented in a study of OX40 agonist ivuxolimab in advanced cancers. In the study overall: Patients were dosed with the agonistic anti-OX40 (CD134) antibody ivuxolimab. General study points: There were also nonresponders showing low normalized T-cell clonal expansion.

Profiling relied on immunoSEQ multiplex PCR, and the TCRdb table lists in-frame clones only, not all of them. This repertoire shows roughly 90,000 clones, approximately 85% found once; its top ten account for approximately 0.2%. Comment on this clone: Its antigen remains unidentified.

V lost 0 bases, J lost 2 bases, and 10 bases lay in between. The CDR3 runs to 15 residues. CDR1 is SGDLS, CDR2 YYNGEE, per germline. The TCR comes from an adult with an advanced solid tumor such as melanoma, head and neck, liver or kidney cancer. The specimen was CD4+ or CD8+ T cells sorted from blood, collected in a trial of the OX40 agonist ivuxolimab. V usage is TRBV9 and J usage is TRBJ2-3; the D gene could be TRBD1 or TRBD2 (5 bases each). CDR3 sequence reads: CASSVVGVHTDTQYF. The CDR3 DNA is TGTGCCAGCAGCGTAGTGGGGGTGCACACAGATACGCAGTATTTT.